This T cell receptor beta chain originates from a study of blood T cell repertoires in COVID-19. Background on the study: Spain, Italy and the United States supplied samples that represented acute and convalescent COVID-19. PBMCs, B-cell-depleted T cells, or T cells provided the cDNA or gDNA that made up the material.

In the original analysis: Amplification with reference gene primers provided the estimates of nucleated cell counts. Assay: immunoSEQ multiplex PCR; the TCRdb copy retains only in-frame clones and omits some. Clonal size and the V and J genes are those of that table, whereas D and trimming came from the DNA. Among some 51,000 clones listed, around nine tenths were seen once. Germline V lookup: CDR1 LNHDA, CDR2 SQIVND (reference sequence). The trim removed 5 bases at V and 5 bases at J, leaving 7 bases unmatched. This CDR3 has 15 residues. Sequencing was done on a sample of peripheral blood. The V call is TRBV19, the J call TRBJ2-2; 8 bases fit TRBD1. This TCR derives from a human donor with active COVID-19. The donor label of this sample is uncertain. This CDR3 is CASSLGQGWTGELFF. For the CDR3, the DNA is TGTGCCAGTAGTCTAGGACAGGGTTGGACCGGGGAGCTGTTTTTT.